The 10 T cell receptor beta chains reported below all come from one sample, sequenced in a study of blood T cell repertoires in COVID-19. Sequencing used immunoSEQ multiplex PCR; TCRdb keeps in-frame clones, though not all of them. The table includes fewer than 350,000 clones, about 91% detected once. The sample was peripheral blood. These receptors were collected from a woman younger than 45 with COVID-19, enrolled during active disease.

In DNA form, the CDR3 reads TGTGCCACGTTCGACAGGGGGAGCGGCTACACCTTC. Translating it yields CATFDRGSGYTF. The V call is TRBV10-3, the J call TRBJ1-2, with 9 bases that match TRBD1. CDR3 length: 12 residues. Germline loops: CDR1 ENHRY, CDR2 SYGVKD. After removal of 10 bases from V and 8 bases from J, the junction contained 8 bases not matched to a gene.

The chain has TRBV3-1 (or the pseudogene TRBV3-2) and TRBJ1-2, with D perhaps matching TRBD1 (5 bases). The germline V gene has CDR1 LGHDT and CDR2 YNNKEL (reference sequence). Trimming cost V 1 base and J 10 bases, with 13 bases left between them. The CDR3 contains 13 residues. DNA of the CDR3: TGTGCCAGCAGCCAAGGGGCAGGGATTCCCTACACCTTC. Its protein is CASSQGAGIPYTF.

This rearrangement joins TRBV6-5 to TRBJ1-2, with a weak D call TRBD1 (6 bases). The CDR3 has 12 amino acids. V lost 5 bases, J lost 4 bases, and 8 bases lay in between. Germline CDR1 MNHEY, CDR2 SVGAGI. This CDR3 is CASSRTAYGYTF. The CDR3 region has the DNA TGTGCCAGCAGTCGGACAGCCTATGGCTACACCTTC.

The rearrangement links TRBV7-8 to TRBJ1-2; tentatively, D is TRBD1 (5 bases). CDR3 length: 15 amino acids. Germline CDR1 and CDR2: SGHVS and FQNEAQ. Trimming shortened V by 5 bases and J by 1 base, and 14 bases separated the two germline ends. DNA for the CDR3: TGTGCCAGCAGCCCCCAGGGCAGGTTTAACTATGGCTACACCTTC. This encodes CASSPQGRFNYGYTF. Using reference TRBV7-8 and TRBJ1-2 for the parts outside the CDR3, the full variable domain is GAGVSQSPRYKVAKRGQDVALRCDPISGHVSLFWYQQALGQGPEFLTYFQNEAQLDKSGLPSDRFFAERPEGSVSTLKIQRTQQEDSAVYLCASSPQGRFNYGYTFGSGTRLTVV.

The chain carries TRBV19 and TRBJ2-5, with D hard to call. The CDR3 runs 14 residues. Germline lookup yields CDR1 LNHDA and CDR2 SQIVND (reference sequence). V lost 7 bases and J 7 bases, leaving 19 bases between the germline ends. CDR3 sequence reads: CASKSQQPSVTQYF. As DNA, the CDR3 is TGTGCCAGTAAGAGTCAACAGCCGTCGGTGACCCAGTACTTC.

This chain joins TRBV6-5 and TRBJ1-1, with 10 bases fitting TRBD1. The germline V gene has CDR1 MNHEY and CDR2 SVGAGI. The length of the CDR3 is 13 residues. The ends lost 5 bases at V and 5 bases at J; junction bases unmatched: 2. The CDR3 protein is CASSRQGATEAFF. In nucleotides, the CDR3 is TGTGCCAGCAGTCGACAGGGGGCTACTGAAGCTTTCTTT.

CDR3 sequence reads: CASSEFGGLGGYTF. CDR3 coding DNA: TGTGCCAGCAGTGAATTCGGGGGACTCGGTGGCTACACCTTC. The chain uses TRBV6-1 and TRBJ1-2; a possible D gene is TRBD1 (5 bases). V gave up 2 bases and J gave up 7 bases, with 14 bases separating them. Germline lookup yields CDR1 MNHNS and CDR2 SASEGT. CDR3 size: 14 residues.

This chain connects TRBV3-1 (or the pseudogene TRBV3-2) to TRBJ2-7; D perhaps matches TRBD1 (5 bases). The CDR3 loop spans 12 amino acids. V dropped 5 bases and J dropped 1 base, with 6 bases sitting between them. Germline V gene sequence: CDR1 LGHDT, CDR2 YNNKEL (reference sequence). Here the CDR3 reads CASSDSSYEQYF. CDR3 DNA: TGTGCCAGCAGCGACAGTTCCTACGAGCAGTACTTC.

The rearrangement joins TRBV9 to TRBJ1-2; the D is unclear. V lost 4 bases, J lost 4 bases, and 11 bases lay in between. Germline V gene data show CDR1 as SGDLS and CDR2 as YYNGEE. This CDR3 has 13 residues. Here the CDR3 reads CASSSTQFYGYTF. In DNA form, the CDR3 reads TGTGCCAGCAGCTCAACACAGTTCTATGGCTACACCTTC.

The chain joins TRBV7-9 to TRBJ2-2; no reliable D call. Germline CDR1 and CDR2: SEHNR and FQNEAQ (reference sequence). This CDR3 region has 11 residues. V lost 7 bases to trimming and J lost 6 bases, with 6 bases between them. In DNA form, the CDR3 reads TGTGCCAGCACTCCCGCCGGGGAGCTGTTTTTT. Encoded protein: CASTPAGELFF.